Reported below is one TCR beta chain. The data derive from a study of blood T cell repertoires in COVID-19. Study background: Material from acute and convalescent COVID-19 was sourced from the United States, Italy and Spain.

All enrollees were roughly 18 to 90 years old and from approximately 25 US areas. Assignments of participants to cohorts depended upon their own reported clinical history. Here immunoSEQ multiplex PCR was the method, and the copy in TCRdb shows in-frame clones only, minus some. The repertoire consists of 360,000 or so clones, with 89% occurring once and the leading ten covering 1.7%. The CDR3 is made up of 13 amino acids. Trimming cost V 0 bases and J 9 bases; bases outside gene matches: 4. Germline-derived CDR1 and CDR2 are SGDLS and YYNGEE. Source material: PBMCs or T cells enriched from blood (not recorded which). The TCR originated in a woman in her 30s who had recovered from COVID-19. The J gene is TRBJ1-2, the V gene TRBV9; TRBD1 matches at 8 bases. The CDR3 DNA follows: TGTGCCAGCAGCGTAGGGACAGGGAGGCGCTACACCTTC. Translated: CASSVGTGRRYTF.